Shown below are 25 T cell receptor beta chains from a single sample sequenced in a study of identical twins (dated by TCRdb to the mid-2010s). The library was prepared using 5' RACE. For sequencing, an Illumina HiSeq 2000 was employed. In TCRdb, the public reads were trimmed at Q25 with fastp and aligned with MiXCR, with productive beta chains retained. For every CDR3 protein sequence, its rows merge into one entry that carries the most common genes and DNA. The sample table holds some 240,000 distinct CDR3 sequences, of which 8% to 11% were seen once. Roughly 10% of the sample is held by the ten biggest clonotypes. Material for sequencing was memory T cells sorted from blood. Per the publication, the cell subset or site label means: CD45RO+ enriched T cells. The receptors derive from a man in his fifties or sixties in good health.

The chain uses TRBV20-1 and TRBJ2-5; 12 positions match TRBD2. The CDR3 totals 14 residues. CDR1 is DFQATT and CDR2 is SNEGSKA in the germline V gene (reference sequence). The V gene end was trimmed by 6 bases and the J gene end by 4 bases; junction bases not matched to a gene: 6. The DNA of the CDR3 is TGCAGTGCCACTAGCGGGAGGAGACGAGAGACCCAGTACTTC. Translation: CSATSGRRRETQYF.

This clonotype came up a few times. The chain uses TRBV2 and TRBJ1-3; 7 bases fit TRBD1. Trimming removed 4 bases from V and 5 bases from J; junction bases left unmatched: 5. Germline lookup yields CDR1 SNHLY and CDR2 FYNNEI. The CDR3 is 14 residues long. The CDR3 sequence: CASSATGQRNTIYF. The CDR3 nucleotides are TGTGCCAGCAGTGCGACAGGGCAAAGAAACACCATATATTTT.

The sample holds many counts of this clonotype. The chain couples TRBV5-1 to TRBJ2-5; TRBD2 agrees at 8 bases. With 7 bases clipped from V and 4 bases from J, the junction kept 6 bases outside the gene matches. Germline loops: CDR1 SGHRS, CDR2 YFSETQ. This CDR3 contains 13 residues. CDR3 protein: CASAIGGGETQYF. CDR3 in DNA: TGCGCCAGCGCCATCGGGGGGGGAGAGACCCAGTACTTC.

This clonotype was recorded at least ten times. The J gene is TRBJ1-1, the V gene TRBV7-9; no definite D call. CDR3 size: 15 residues. Trimming left V 5 bases short and J 1 base short, with 14 bases between. The germline V gene encodes CDR1 SEHNR and CDR2 FQNEAQ (reference sequence). CDR3 loop: CASSLSGVGNTEAFF. CDR3 sequence (DNA): TGTGCCAGCAGCCTAAGTGGAGTTGGGAACACTGAAGCTTTCTTT.

This clonotype was detected a few times. This rearrangement joins TRBV2 to TRBJ1-1; D gene ambiguous. Looked up from germline, CDR1 is SNHLY and CDR2 is FYNNEI. V was shortened by 6 bases and J by 1 base, with 9 bases between the two germline ends. This CDR3 contains 13 residues. Written as DNA, the CDR3 is TGTGCCAGCAGGGTCCCTGAGAACACTGAAGCTTTCTTT. Protein: CASRVPENTEAFF.

This clonotype was seen repeatedly, ten times or more. The chain joins TRBV20-1 to TRBJ2-7, with D possibly being TRBD2 (5 bases). Germline loops: CDR1 DFQATT, CDR2 SNEGSKA (reference sequence). The CDR3 extends over 15 amino acids. Trimming cost V 0 bases and J 8 bases, with 20 bases left between them. CDR3 sequence reads: CSARDSSLAASKQYF. The CDR3 DNA sequence: TGCAGTGCTAGAGATTCTAGTCTAGCCGCAAGCAAGCAGTACTTC.

This clonotype was seen at least ten times. The CDR3, as DNA: TGTGCCAGCAGCTTAGCGTATGGGCGTCAGCCCCAGCATTTT. Translated, it gives CASSLAYGRQPQHF. The V and J genes are TRBV7-2 and TRBJ1-5; unclear D gene. CDR1 is SGHTA and CDR2 is FQGNSA in the germline V gene. The ends were cut back, 0 bases at V and 6 bases at J, with 9 bases in the middle. The CDR3 covers 14 residues.

This clonotype was counted many times. This chain links TRBV5-1 with TRBJ2-5, with 14 bases aligning to TRBD2. CDR1 SGHRS and CDR2 YFSETQ come from the germline V gene. The length of the CDR3 is 17 residues. With 3 bases clipped from V and 2 bases from J, the junction kept 6 bases outside the gene matches. The CDR3 sequence: CASSSGLAGDVQETQYF. The CDR3, as DNA: TGCGCCAGCAGCTCGGGACTAGCGGGAGACGTTCAAGAGACCCAGTACTTC.

There are many counts of this clonotype. Here the CDR3 reads CASSFSSGLYNEQFF. The CDR3 bases are TGTGCCAGCAGTTTTTCAAGCGGGCTCTACAATGAGCAGTTCTTC. The gene calls are TRBV12-3 or TRBV12-4 and TRBJ2-1; perhaps TRBD2 as D (6 bases). The CDR3 is 15 amino acids. The V and J ends lost 3 bases and 3 bases respectively, with 12 bases between them.

J is TRBJ1-5 and V is TRBV20-1; 10 bases fit TRBD1. The CDR3 is made up of 15 amino acids. V lost 3 bases, J lost 2 bases, and 4 bases stayed unmatched. CDR1 is DFQATT and CDR2 is SNEGSKA in the germline V gene (reference sequence). The CDR3, as DNA: TGCAGTGCTAGGGAGACAGGGGGCCGCAATCAGCCCCAGCATTTT. Translating it yields CSARETGGRNQPQHF.

This chain joins TRBV10-1 and TRBJ1-2; D is uncertain. Per germline, CDR1 WNHNN and CDR2 SYGVQD (reference sequence). This CDR3 has 13 residues. V lost 3 bases and J 5 bases, leaving 10 bases between the germline ends. DNA of the CDR3: TGCGCCAGCAGTGAACGCTTGGGATATGGCTACACCTTC. Amino acids: CASSERLGYGYTF.

This clonotype was picked up a small number of times. This sequence joins TRBV7-9 and TRBJ1-1; the D is unclear. V was trimmed by 1 base and J by 1 base, leaving 13 bases between them. The CDR3 sequence is 16 residues long. From germline, CDR1 is SEHNR and CDR2 FQNEAQ (reference sequence). The chain's CDR3 is CASSLEGALKNTEAFF. DNA of the CDR3: TGTGCCAGCAGCTTAGAGGGCGCTCTGAAGAACACTGAAGCTTTCTTT.

This clonotype was found many times. The chain couples TRBV25-1 to TRBJ1-5; D is ambiguous. The V gene lost 2 bases and the J gene lost 2 bases, with 10 bases spanning the gap. Per the germline V gene, CDR1 is MGHDK and CDR2 is SYGVNS. This CDR3 region has 15 residues. DNA for the CDR3: TGTGCCAGCAGTGAAGGCAGCTGGGGCAATCAGCCCCAGCATTTT. Amino acid sequence: CASSEGSWGNQPQHF.

At least ten counts were recorded for this clonotype. V gene TRBV20-1 combines with J gene TRBJ2-7; D possibly corresponds to TRBD1 (5 bases). V lost 0 bases, J lost 5 bases, and 8 bases lay in between. The CDR3 is made up of 12 amino acids. Germline lookup yields CDR1 DFQATT and CDR2 SNEGSKA (reference sequence). The CDR3 DNA reads TGCAGTGCTAGAGATTCAGGGAACGAGCAGTACTTC. Translated, it gives CSARDSGNEQYF.

This clonotype was detected only a few times. V is TRBV5-1 and J is TRBJ1-1, with a possible D match to TRBD1 (5 bases). Germline assignment: CDR1 SGHRS and CDR2 YFSETQ. This CDR3 comprises 19 residues. V lost 4 bases and J lost 0, with 25 bases in between. CDR3 nucleotide sequence: TGCGCCAGCAGCGGGGGGTTTTGGCCCAACCTCCAGATGAACACTGAAGCTTTCTTT. As protein: CASSGGFWPNLQMNTEAFF.

This chain connects TRBV5-5 to TRBJ1-6; no clear D gene. V lost 1 base, J lost 10 bases, and 6 bases lay in between. This CDR3 has 12 residues. The germline gives CDR1 SGHKS, CDR2 YYEKEE (reference sequence). The CDR3 region has the DNA TGTGCCAGCAGCTTGTCGCGCTCACCCCTCCACTTT. This codes for CASSLSRSPLHF.

This clonotype has a count of ten or more. The chain couples TRBV7-9 to TRBJ2-3; 7 bases are shared with TRBD1. This CDR3 has 14 amino acids. Germline-derived CDR1 and CDR2 are SEHNR and FQNEAQ (reference sequence). V was pared by 5 bases and J by 6 bases, with 8 bases of the junction left unmatched. The CDR3 spells CASSPRQGMDTQYF. The CDR3 DNA sequence: TGTGCCAGCAGCCCAAGACAGGGCATGGATACGCAGTATTTT.

This clonotype was detected only a few times. This chain joins TRBV30 and TRBJ2-3; no reliable D call. Germline CDR1 GTSNPN, CDR2 SVGIG (reference sequence). V was clipped by 1 base and J by 3 bases, with 17 bases between them. The CDR3 extends over 16 amino acids. Here the CDR3 reads CAWSAHSSFETDTQYF. CDR3 DNA sequence: TGTGCCTGGAGTGCCCATTCAAGCTTTGAGACAGATACGCAGTATTTT.

This clonotype has a count of ten or more. In DNA, the CDR3 is TGTGCCAGCAGACCCCCGGGAGGGAAACTGTTTTTT. It is translated as CASRPPGGKLFF. The genes are TRBV12-3 or TRBV12-4 and TRBJ1-4; no firm D call. This CDR3 is built from 12 residues. With 6 bases removed from V and 11 bases from J, the gap between germline ends came to 13 bases.

This clonotype was recorded at least ten times. The rearrangement joins TRBV24-1 to TRBJ2-1; 9 positions agree with TRBD1. The CDR3 runs to 15 residues. V dropped 7 bases and J dropped 4; count of bases not matched to a gene: 7. Germline loops: CDR1 KGHDR, CDR2 SFDVKD. The CDR3 region is CATSARDRVYNEQFF. CDR3 DNA sequence: TGTGCCACCAGCGCTCGGGACAGGGTTTACAATGAGCAGTTCTTC.

Many counts were recorded for this clonotype. The V gene is TRBV5-1, the J gene TRBJ2-2; the D gene is possibly TRBD2 (5 bases). Looked up from germline, CDR1 is SGHRS and CDR2 is YFSETQ. This CDR3 region has 13 residues. V was shortened by 2 bases and J by 5 bases, with 7 bases between the two germline ends. CDR3 DNA sequence: TGCGCCAGCAGCTTTGGAGGAACCGGGGAGCTGTTTTTT. Translating gives CASSFGGTGELFF.

The gene calls are TRBV30 and TRBJ1-6; 9 bases map to TRBD1. This CDR3 is 18 amino acids long. Germline assignment: CDR1 GTSNPN and CDR2 SVGIG (reference sequence). Trimming removed 1 base from V and 1 base from J; junction bases left unmatched: 8. As DNA, the CDR3 is TGTGCCTGGAGTGGCCAGGGACAGGGTCTGTCCTATAATTCACCCCTCCACTTT. It encodes CAWSGQGQGLSYNSPLHF.

This clonotype was seen at least ten times. The chain employs TRBV5-1 and TRBJ1-2, with D uncertain. The CDR3 runs 15 residues. The V end lost 1 base, the J end lost 6 bases, and 16 bases lay between the germline ends. In germline, CDR1 is SGHRS, CDR2 YFSETQ. CDR3 bases: TGCGCCAGCAGCTTGCAACCGGCCTCCCAGGATGGCTACACCTTC. This codes for CASSLQPASQDGYTF.

This sequence joins TRBV20-1 and TRBJ2-7, with TRBD2 identical over 8 bases. The CDR3 runs 14 residues. CDR1 is DFQATT, CDR2 SNEGSKA, per germline (reference sequence). Losses at the gene ends were 3 bases for V and 4 bases for J; bases not matched to a gene: 8. For the CDR3, the DNA is TGCAGTGCTAGCTTAACGGGAGGGGGGTACGAGCAGTACTTC. Translated, it gives CSASLTGGGYEQYF.

This clonotype turned up a few times. The chain employs TRBV6-1 and TRBJ2-4, with TRBD2 as a possible D gene (5 bases). CDR1 and CDR2 (germline): MNHNS, SASEGT. The CDR3 contains 18 residues. Trimming shortened V by 6 bases and J by 0 bases, and 21 bases separated the two germline ends. CDR3 sequence: CASRNQPLGGVAKNIQYF. The CDR3 DNA reads as TGTGCCAGCAGAAACCAGCCTCTAGGAGGCGTAGCCAAAAACATTCAGTACTTC.